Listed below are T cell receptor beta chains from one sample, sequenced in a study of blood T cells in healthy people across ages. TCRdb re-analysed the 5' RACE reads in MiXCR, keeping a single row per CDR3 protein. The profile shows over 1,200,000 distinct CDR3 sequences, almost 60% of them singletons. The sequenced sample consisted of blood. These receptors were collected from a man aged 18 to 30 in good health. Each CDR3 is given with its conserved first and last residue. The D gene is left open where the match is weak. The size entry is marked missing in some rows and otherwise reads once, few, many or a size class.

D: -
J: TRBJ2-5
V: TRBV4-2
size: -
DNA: TGTGTCAGCAGCCAAGATCTGCAGGCCGGGGAGACCCAGTACTTC
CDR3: CVSSQDLQAGETQYF

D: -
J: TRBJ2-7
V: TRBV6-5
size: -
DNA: TGTGCCAGCAGTTACTTGGCGGCACAAAGGCCCTACGAGCAGTACTTC
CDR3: CASSYLAAQRPYEQYF

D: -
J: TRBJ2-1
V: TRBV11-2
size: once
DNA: TGTGCCAGCAGCTTGGGAAACCTACAGTTCTTC
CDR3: CASSLGNLQFF

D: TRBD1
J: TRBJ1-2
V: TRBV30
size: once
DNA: TGTGCCTGGAGTGAGGACAGGCCCTATGGCTACACCTTC
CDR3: CAWSEDRPYGYTF

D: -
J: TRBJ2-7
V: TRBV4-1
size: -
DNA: TGCGCCAGCAGCCAAGATGTCGAGCAGTACTTC
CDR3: CASSQDVEQYF

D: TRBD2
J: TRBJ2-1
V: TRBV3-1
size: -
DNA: TGTGCCAGCAGCCACAAACTAACCGGGACTAGCGGGGTCTACAATGAGCAGTTCTTC
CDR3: CASSHKLTGTSGVYNEQFF

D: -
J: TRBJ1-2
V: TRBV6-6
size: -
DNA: TGTGCCAGCAGGGCGGGGGGGCAAGGCTATGGCTACACCTTC
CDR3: CASRAGGQGYGYTF

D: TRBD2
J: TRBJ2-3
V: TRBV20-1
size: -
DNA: TGCAGTGCTAGAGGGACTAGCGGGGGGAGCACAGATACGCAGTATTTT
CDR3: CSARGTSGGSTDTQYF

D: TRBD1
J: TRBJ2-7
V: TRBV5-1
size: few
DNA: TGCGCCAGCAGTCCAAGGACAGGGGCTGGAGAGGCTCCCTACGAGCAGTACTTC
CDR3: CASSPRTGAGEAPYEQYF

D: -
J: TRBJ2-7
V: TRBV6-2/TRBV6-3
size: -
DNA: TGTGCCAGCAGTTACCGGGACATTTACGAGCAGTACTTC
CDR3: CASSYRDIYEQYF

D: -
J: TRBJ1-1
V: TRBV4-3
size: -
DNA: TGCGCCAGCAGCCAAGATCATCTGAGGGGCAGTGAAGCTTTCTTT
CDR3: CASSQDHLRGSEAFF

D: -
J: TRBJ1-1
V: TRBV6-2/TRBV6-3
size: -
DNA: TGTGCCAGCAGTTACTCTGCCCGTCTCACTGAAGCTTTCTTT
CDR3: CASSYSARLTEAFF

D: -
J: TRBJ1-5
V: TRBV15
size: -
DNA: TGTGCCACCAGCATGTCCCTGGGGGGCAATCAGCCCCAGCATTTT
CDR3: CATSMSLGGNQPQHF

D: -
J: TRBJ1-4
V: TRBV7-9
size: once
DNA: TGTGCCAGCAGCCGAGATGATGAAAAACTGTTTTTT
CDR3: CASSRDDEKLFF

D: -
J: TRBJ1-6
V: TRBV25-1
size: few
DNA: TGTGCCAGCACGGGACGAAGTAATTCACCCCTCCACTTT
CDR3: CASTGRSNSPLHF

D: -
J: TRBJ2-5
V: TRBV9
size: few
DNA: TGTGCCAGCAGCATTGGGACCTCTCAAGAGACCCAGTACTTC
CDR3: CASSIGTSQETQYF

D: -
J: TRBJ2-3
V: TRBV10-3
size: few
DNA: TGTGCCATCAGTGAGAACGGGGTTCGGACAGATACGCAGTATTTT
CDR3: CAISENGVRTDTQYF

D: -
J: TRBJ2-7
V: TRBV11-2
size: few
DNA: TGTGCCAGCAGCCCAGGACATCTTGAGCAGTACTTC
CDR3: CASSPGHLEQYF

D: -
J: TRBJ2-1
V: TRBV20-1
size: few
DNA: TGCAGTGCTAGATCTCCGGGAATAAGCTACAATGAGCAGTTCTTC
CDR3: CSARSPGISYNEQFF

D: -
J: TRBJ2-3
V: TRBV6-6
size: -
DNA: TGTGCCAGCAGTTACATGGTGGGCACGAATACGCAGTATTTT
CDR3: CASSYMVGTNTQYF

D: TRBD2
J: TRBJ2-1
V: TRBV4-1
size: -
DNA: TGCGCCAGCAGCCGGGGACTAGCGGGAGGGCCATCCTACAATGAGCAGTTCTTC
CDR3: CASSRGLAGGPSYNEQFF

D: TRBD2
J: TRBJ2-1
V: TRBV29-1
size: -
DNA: TGCAGCGTTGAAGATCTTGTGGACCCGACTAGCGGGGGGGTCTACAATGAGCAGTTCTTC
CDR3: CSVEDLVDPTSGGVYNEQFF

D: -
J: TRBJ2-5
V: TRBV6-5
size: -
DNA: TGTGCCAGCAGCCGGGACCAGCAAGAGACCCAGTACTTC
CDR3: CASSRDQQETQYF

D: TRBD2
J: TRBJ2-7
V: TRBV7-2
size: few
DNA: TGTGCCAGCAGCTTCCTATGGACTAGCCACGAGCAGTACTTC
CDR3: CASSFLWTSHEQYF

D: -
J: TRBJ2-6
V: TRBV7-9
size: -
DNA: TGTGCCGGCATCTCCCCTCGGGAGTCTGGGGCCAACGTCCTGACTTTC
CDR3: CAGISPRESGANVLTF

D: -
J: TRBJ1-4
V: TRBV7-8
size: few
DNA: TGTGCCAGCAGCCTTTTGTCCGGGAAAACTAATGAAAAACTGTTTTTT
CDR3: CASSLLSGKTNEKLFF

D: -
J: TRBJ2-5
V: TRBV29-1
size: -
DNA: TGCAGCGTTTGGAACTTTCCCCACGGAGAGACCCAGTACTTC
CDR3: CSVWNFPHGETQYF

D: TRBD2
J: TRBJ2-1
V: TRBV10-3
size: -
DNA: TGTGCCATCACCCAGACTAGCGGGGGGGCGAGCAATGAGCAGTTCTTC
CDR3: CAITQTSGGASNEQFF

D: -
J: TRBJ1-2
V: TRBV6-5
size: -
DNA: TGTGCCAGCGCCCTTATGACGGGGGGCGGCTACACCTTC
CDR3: CASALMTGGGYTF

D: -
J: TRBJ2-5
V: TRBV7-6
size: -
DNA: TGTGCCAGCAGCTTATGGGGTAGCGGTAAAGAGACCCAGTACTTC
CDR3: CASSLWGSGKETQYF

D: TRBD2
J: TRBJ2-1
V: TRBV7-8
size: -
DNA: TGTGCCAGCAGCCTCCGGGGCGGGAGAAATGAGCAGTTCTTC
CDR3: CASSLRGGRNEQFF

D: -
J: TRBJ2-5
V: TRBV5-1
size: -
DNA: TGCGCCAGCAGCTTGCAAAGGGACCACAATGAGCAGTACTTC
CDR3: CASSLQRDHNEQYF

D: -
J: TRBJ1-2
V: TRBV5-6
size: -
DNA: TGTGCCAGCAGCCTAAGACACAGCAGAGGCGGCTACACCTTC
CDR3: CASSLRHSRGGYTF

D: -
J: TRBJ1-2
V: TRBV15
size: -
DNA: TGTGCCACCAGACGCGGGGTGAGAAATGGCTACACCTTC
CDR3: CATRRGVRNGYTF

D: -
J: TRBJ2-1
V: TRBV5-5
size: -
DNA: TGTGCCAGCAGCTTAGGTTGGGACTCTGAATGGAGTTTAGAGACCCAGTTCTTC
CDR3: CASSLGWDSEWSLETQFF

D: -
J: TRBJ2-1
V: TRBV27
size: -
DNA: TGTGCCAGCAGTGGCGGGGTGGGGCAGTTCTTC
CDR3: CASSGGVGQFF

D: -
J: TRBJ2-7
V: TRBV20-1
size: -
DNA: TGCAGTGCTAGGGGGCAGAGCGGGCCATCCTACGAGCAGTACTTC
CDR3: CSARGQSGPSYEQYF

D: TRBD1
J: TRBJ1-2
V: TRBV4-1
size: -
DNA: TGCGCCAGCGGCCAAGAAGCGCACAGGGGGCAATTTGGCTACACCTTC
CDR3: CASGQEAHRGQFGYTF

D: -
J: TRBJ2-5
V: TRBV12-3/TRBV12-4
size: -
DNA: TGTGCCAGCAATGGACAGGGAGGGCAAGAGACCCAGTACTTC
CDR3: CASNGQGGQETQYF

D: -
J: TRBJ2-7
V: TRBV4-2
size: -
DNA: TGCGCCAGCAGCCAAGAACAGGGAAGGTCCTACGAGCAGTACTTC
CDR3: CASSQEQGRSYEQYF

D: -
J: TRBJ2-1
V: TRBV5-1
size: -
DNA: TGCGCCAGCAGCTCGGACTCGAACTACAATGAGCAGTTCTTC
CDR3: CASSSDSNYNEQFF

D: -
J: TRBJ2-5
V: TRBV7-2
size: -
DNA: TGTGCCAGCAGCGAACAGAGAATGGGGAAGACCCAGTACTTC
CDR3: CASSEQRMGKTQYF

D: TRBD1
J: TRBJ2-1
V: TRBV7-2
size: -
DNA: TGTGCCAGCAGCACGACAGGGGTTTACAATGAGCAGTTCTTC
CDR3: CASSTTGVYNEQFF

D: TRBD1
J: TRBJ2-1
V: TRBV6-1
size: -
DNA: TGTGCCAGCAGTGGTGGATCCTACAGGGGGAACAATGAGCAGTTCTTC
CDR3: CASSGGSYRGNNEQFF

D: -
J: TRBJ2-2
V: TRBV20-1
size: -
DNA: TGCAGTGCCCCTGGGGCAACTCGGGGGACCGGGGAGCTGTTTTTT
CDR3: CSAPGATRGTGELFF

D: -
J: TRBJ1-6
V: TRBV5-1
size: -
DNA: TGCGCCAGCAGCGCGGAGCCGGGACCTACCATCCCCCACTATAATTCACCCCTCCACTTT
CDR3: CASSAEPGPTIPHYNSPLHF

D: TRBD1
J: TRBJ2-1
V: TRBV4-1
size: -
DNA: TGTGCCAGCAGCCAGACAGGGAGCTCCTACAATGAGCAGTTCTTC
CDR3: CASSQTGSSYNEQFF

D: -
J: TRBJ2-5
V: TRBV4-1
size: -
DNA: TGCGCCAGCAGCCAAGTCACGGTGGGGGAGACCCAGTACTTC
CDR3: CASSQVTVGETQYF

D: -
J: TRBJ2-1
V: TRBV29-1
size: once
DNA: TGCAGCGTTGTTGGGGATGAGCAGTTCTTC
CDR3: CSVVGDEQFF

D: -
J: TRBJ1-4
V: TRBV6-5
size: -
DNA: TGTGCCAGCAGTTGCTACCCAAGGGCCTCTAATGAAAAACTGTTTTTT
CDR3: CASSCYPRASNEKLFF

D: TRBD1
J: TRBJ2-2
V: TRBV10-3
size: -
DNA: TGTGCCATCAGCCCGGGACAGGGGACTAACACCGGGGAGCTGTTTTTT
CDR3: CAISPGQGTNTGELFF